What follows are 6 T cell receptor beta chains derived from one specimen sequenced in a study of long-term antiretroviral therapy in people with HIV. A v3.0 immunoSEQ assay was performed at survey level. Sequencing was performed with immunoSEQ multiplex PCR; in TCRdb, only in-frame clones are kept and a portion is missing. Counted here are 25,000 to 30,000 clones, 85% occurring once; the ten biggest clones make up approximately 9.2%. Sample: unsorted PBMCs, taken 4.8 to 5 years after starting antiretroviral therapy. The origin of the receptors is a man aged 40-49 years with HIV.

In this sample, this clone turned up once. The chain couples TRBV5-4 to TRBJ2-6; tentatively, D is TRBD1 (6 bases). V dropped 4 bases and J dropped 0 bases, with 11 bases sitting between them. This CDR3 has 16 amino acids. Germline V gene sequence: CDR1 SGHNT, CDR2 YYREEE (reference sequence). The CDR3 loop is CASSRKQGSGANVLTF. The CDR3, as DNA: TGTGCCAGCAGCCGTAAACAGGGCTCTGGGGCCAACGTCCTGACTTTC.

This clone was observed once. The rearrangement links TRBV5-1 to TRBJ2-1, with 7 positions matching TRBD2. Losses at the gene ends were 0 bases for V and 9 bases for J; bases not matched to a gene: 9. CDR1 and CDR2 from the germline V gene are SGHRS and YFSETQ. The CDR3 covers 15 residues. The CDR3 DNA sequence: TGCGCCAGCAGCTTGGAGCTAGTGGGGGAGGGTGAGCAGTTCTTC. It codes for CASSLELVGEGEQFF.

The count of this clone is one. The gene calls are TRBV20-1 and TRBJ2-1, with D maybe TRBD2 (5 bases). V shed 0 bases and J shed 12 bases, with 9 bases lying between them. Per germline, CDR1 DFQATT and CDR2 SNEGSKA (reference sequence). The CDR3 length is 11 residues. The CDR3: CSAREGAGQFF. DNA for the CDR3: TGCAGTGCTAGAGAGGGAGCAGGGCAGTTCTTC.

The gene calls are TRBV14 and TRBJ1-2; 8 bases align to TRBD1. Germline CDR1 SGHDN, CDR2 FVKESK. V lost 5 bases and J lost 4; bases outside the gene matches: 9. CDR3 size: 15 residues. This CDR3 reads CASSAYHRGIYGYTF. The CDR3 bases are TGTGCCAGCAGCGCATACCACAGGGGGATCTATGGCTACACCTTC.

The J gene is TRBJ1-5, the V gene TRBV27; D not resolved. With 3 bases removed from V and 6 bases from J, the gap between germline ends came to 9 bases. Germline V gene sequence: CDR1 MNHEY, CDR2 SMNVEV (reference sequence). The CDR3 length is 13 residues. CDR3 region: CASSFVGFQPQHF. The CDR3 bases are TGTGCCAGCAGTTTCGTGGGGTTTCAGCCCCAGCATTTT.

This clone was seen a handful of times. The genes are TRBV4-2 and TRBJ2-7; D remains ambiguous. This CDR3 contains 12 residues. V lost 1 base and J lost 6, with 7 bases in between. Germline V lookup: CDR1 LGHNA, CDR2 YNFKEQ. DNA for the CDR3: TGTGCCAGCAGCCAAGCAACGGGCGAGCAGTACTTC. Translation: CASSQATGEQYF.